Detailed here is one TCR beta chain. Trimming cost V 2 bases and J 0 bases; bases outside gene matches: 4. The CDR3 has 15 residues. From germline, CDR1 is GTSNPN and CDR2 SVGIG (reference sequence). Profiling relied on immunoSEQ multiplex PCR, and the TCRdb table lists in-frame clones only, not all of them. Among under 40,000 clones listed, roughly 77% were seen once. The data are from a study of T cells in narcolepsy. The receptor comes from a human donor with narcolepsy. Source material: CD45RA- memory CD4+ T cells from PBMCs. The V gene is TRBV30, the J gene TRBJ2-3, with 8 bases matching TRBD2. The CDR3 bases are TGTGCCTGGAGTTGGACTAGCAGCAGCACAGATACGCAGTATTTT. Protein: CAWSWTSSSTDTQYF.